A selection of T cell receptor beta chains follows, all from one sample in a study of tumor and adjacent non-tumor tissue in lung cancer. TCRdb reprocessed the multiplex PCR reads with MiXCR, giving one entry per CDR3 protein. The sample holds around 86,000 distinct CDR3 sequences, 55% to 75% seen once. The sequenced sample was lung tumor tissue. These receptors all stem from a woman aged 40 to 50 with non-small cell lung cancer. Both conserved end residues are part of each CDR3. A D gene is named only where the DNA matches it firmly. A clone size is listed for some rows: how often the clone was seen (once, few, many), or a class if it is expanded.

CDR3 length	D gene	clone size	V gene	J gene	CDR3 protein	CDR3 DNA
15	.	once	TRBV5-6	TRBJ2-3	CASSLVRRRTDTRYF	TGTGCTAGCAGCTTAGTAAGGAGGCGCACGGATACGCGGTATTTT
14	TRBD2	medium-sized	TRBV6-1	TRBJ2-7	CASSDEAGSYEQYF	TGTGCCAGCAGTGATGAAGCGGGGTCCTACGAGCAGTACTTC
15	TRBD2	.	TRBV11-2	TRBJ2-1	CASNLRLAAANEQFF	TGTGCAAGCAACCTGCGACTAGCGGCTGCCAATGAGCAGTTCTTC
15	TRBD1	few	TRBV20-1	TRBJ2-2	CSAREGDRGTGGLFF	TGCAGTGCTAGAGAGGGGGACAGGGGCACCGGGGGGCTGTTTTTT
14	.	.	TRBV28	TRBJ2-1	CASSYGGPSNEQFF	TGTGCCAGCAGTTACGGGGGGCCCTCCAATGAGCAGTTCTTC
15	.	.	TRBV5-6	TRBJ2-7	CASSAGGSGAPEQYF	TGTGCCAGCAGCGCTGGCGGGTCAGGGGCTCCGGAGCAGTATTTC
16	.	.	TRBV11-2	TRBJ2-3	CAGSTALDPRTDTQYF	TGTGCCGGCAGCACTGCGCTGGATCCCCGCACAGATACGCAATATTTT
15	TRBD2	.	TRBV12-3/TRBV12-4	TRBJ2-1	CASSPTSGRAGEQFF	TGTGCCAGCAGCCCTACTAGCGGGAGAGCCGGGGAGCAGTTCTTC
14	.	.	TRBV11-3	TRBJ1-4	CTSRAGAEPEKVFF	TGTACCAGCAGAGCCGGGGCAGAGCCTGAAAAAGTGTTTTTT
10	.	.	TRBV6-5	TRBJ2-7	CVSLLREQYF	TGTGTCAGCCTTTTGAGGGAGCAGTATTTC
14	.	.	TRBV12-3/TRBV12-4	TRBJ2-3	CASSFGQVNQPQYF	TGTGCCAGCAGTTTCGGGCAAGTCAATCAGCCCCAGTATTTT
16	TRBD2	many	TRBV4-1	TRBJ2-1	CASSLTGTSGSEEQFF	TGCGCCAGCAGCCTGACCGGGACTAGCGGGAGTGAGGAGCAGTTCTTC
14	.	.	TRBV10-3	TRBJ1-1	CVISEPHRESQAFF	TGTGTCATCAGTGAGCCCCACCGGGAGTCTCAAGCTTTCTTT
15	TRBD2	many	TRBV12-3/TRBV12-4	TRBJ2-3	CASRTSGPRQDTQYF	TGTGCCAGCAGGACTAGCGGCCCTCGTCAAGATACGCAGTATTTT
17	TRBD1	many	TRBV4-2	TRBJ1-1	CASSQDIGGEGNTEAFF	TGTGCCAGCAGCCAAGATATAGGGGGCGAAGGGAACACTGAAGCTTTCTTT
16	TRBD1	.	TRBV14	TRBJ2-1	CASSPRTGLIHNEQFF	TGTGCCAGCAGCCCCCGGACAGGGTTAATCCACAATGAGCAATTCTTC
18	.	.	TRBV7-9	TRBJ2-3	CASSYLPTRGRGADTQYF	TGTGCCAGCAGCTATCTTCCTACGCGCGGACGGGGCGCAGATACGCAGTATTTT
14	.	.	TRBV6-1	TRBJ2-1	CASRGDRYYIKQFF	TGTGCCAGCAGAGGGGATAGATACTACATTAAGCAGTTCTTC
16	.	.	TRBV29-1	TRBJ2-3	CSVVPRGTEFTNTQYF	TGCAGCGTTGTGCCACGGGGGACCGAATTCACAAATACGCAGTATTTT
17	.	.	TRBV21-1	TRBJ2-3	CASNKQEASEQSDTQYF	TGTGCCAGCAACAAACAGGAGGCAAGCGAGCAATCAGATACGCAGTATTTT
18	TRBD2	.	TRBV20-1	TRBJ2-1	CSALNGGVAGKSFNEQFF	TGCAGTGCGCTTAACGGGGGGGTAGCGGGGAAAAGTTTCAATGAGCAGTTCTTC
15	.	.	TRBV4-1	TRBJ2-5	CVSSLGIGTQETQYF	TGCGTCAGCAGCCTGGGGATCGGCACCCAAGAGACCCAGTACTTC
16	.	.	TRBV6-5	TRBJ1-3	CASSCSRRPSGNTIYF	TGTGCCAGCAGTTGCTCGCGCAGGCCCTCTGGAAACACCATATATTTT
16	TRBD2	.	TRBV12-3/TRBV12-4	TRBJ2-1	CDSSLLVLAGRNEQFF	TGTGACAGCAGTTTACTAGTACTAGCGGGGCGTAATGAGCAGTTCTTC
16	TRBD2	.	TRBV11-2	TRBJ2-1	CTSSLGLIAGRNEQFF	TGTACCAGCAGCTTAGGGCTAATAGCGGGGCGCAATGAGCAGTTCTTC
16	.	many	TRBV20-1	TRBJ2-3	CSAVRDSRTLLPVQYF	TGCAGTGCTGTGAGGGACTCTAGAACACTCCTCCCGGTGCAGTATTTT
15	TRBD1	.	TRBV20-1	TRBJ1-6	CSASEGQGEYSPLHF	TGCAGTGCTAGTGAAGGTCAGGGGGAATATTCACCCCTCCACTTT
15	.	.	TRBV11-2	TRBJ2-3	CGSNQLDKEKDTQYF	TGTGGCAGTAACCAACTGGACAAGGAGAAAGATACGCAGTATTTT
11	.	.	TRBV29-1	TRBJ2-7	CSVRDLYEQYF	TGTAGCGTGCGGGACCTATACGAGCAGTACTTC
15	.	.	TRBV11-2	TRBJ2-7	CASSLDIQWSYEQYF	TGTGCCAGCAGCTTAGATATCCAGTGGTCCTACGAGCAGTACTTC
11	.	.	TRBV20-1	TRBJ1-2	CSASDQRGYIF	TGCAGTGCTAGTGATCAGCGTGGCTACATTTTC
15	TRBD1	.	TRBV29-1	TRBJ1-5	CSVEGQGKGTDRQHF	TGTAGCGTTGAGGGACAGGGCAAGGGGACAGATAGGCAGCATTTT
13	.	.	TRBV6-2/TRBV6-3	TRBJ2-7	CASIPVRAGEQYF	TGTGCCAGCATTCCGGTCAGGGCTGGTGAGCAGTACTTT